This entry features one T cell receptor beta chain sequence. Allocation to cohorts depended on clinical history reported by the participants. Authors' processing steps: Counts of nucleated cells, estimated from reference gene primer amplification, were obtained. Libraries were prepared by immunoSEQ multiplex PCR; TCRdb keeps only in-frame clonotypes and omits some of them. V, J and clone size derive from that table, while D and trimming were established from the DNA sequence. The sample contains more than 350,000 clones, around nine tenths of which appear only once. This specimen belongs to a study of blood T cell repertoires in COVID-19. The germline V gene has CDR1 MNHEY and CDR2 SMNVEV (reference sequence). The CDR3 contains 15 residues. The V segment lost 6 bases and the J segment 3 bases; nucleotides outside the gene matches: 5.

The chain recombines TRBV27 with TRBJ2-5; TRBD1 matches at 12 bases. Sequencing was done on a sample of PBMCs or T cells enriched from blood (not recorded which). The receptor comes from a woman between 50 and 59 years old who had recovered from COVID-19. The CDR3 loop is CASRSGTGGKETQYF. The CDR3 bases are TGTGCCAGCAGATCCGGGACAGGGGGCAAAGAGACCCAGTACTTC.